This paragraph reports one T cell receptor (beta chain). This sample was included in a study of CD8+CD57+ T cells in acquired aplastic anemia. All sequencing subjects had displayed CD8+CD57+ cell expansion on flow cytometry. The germline CDR1 and CDR2 sequences are DFQATT and SNEGSKA (reference sequence). Trimming left V 1 base short and J 12 bases short, with 7 bases between. This CDR3 comprises 11 residues. TCR beta VDJ combinations and CDR3 sequences were profiled from genomic DNA. TCRdb reprocessed the reads via MiXCR and lists one record per CDR3 protein. The sample yields some 170,000 distinct CDR3 sequences, 60% to 80% seen once.

This clonotype originated in a human donor with aplastic anemia. V usage is TRBV20-1 and J usage is TRBJ1-6; D might be TRBD1 (6 bases). The sequencing sample was made of sorted CD4+, CD8+, or CD8+CD57+ T cells (not recorded which) from PBMCs. The CDR3 coding sequence is TGCAGTGCTAGAGTAGGGGGACCCCTCCACTTT. Its protein product is CSARVGGPLHF.